This TCR beta chain was sequenced for a study of radiotherapy plus CTLA-4 blockade in lung cancer. Trimming took off 8 bases at V and 3 bases at J, with 17 bases between the two ends. This CDR3 region has 14 residues. Germline V lookup: CDR1 SQVTM, CDR2 ANQGSEA. TCRdb's table, derived via immunoSEQ multiplex PCR, lists solely in-frame clones and lacks some. This table has approximately 30,000 clones, over 60% appearing once. The chain uses TRBV29-1 and TRBJ2-1; D ambiguous. The receptor's source is a human donor with non-small cell lung cancer whose response to radiotherapy plus ipilimumab could not be evaluated. The sequencing used peripheral blood, collected from a patient treated with radiotherapy plus ipilimumab. CDR3 nucleotides: TGCAGCTCTTCCCGAGGCGGTGACTACAATGAGCAGTTCTTC. Translated, it gives CSSSRGGDYNEQFF.